This is a list of T cell receptor beta chains from one sample in a study of T-cell reconstitution after alpha-beta-depleted transplantation in children. Each CDR3 protein gets one entry after TCRdb re-called the PCR reads with MiXCR. The sample lists about 98,000 distinct CDR3 sequences; 6% to 9% were seen once. The sequenced sample was PBMCs, obtained before TCRalphabeta/CD19-depleted stem cell transplant. Source of these receptors: a boy younger than 10 with acute lymphoblastic leukemia, due to receive a stem cell transplant. Each CDR3 is given with its conserved first and last residue. Fields, in order: clone size, V gene, J gene, D gene, CDR3 DNA, CDR3 protein. D genes are given only for firm matches. Part of the rows lack a size; the others show once, few, many or a class for expanded clones.

>few|TRBV5-1|TRBJ1-4|NA
TGCGCCAGCAGTCTAAGGGCCTACGATGAAAAACTGTTTTTT
CASSLRAYDEKLFF
>many|TRBV12-3/TRBV12-4|TRBJ2-1|TRBD2
TGTGCCAGCAGTTTTGTAGGACCGGGGGGACTAAATGAGCAGTTCTTC
CASSFVGPGGLNEQFF
>NA|TRBV11-1|TRBJ2-7|NA
TGTGCCAGCGGACACTCCTCCTACGAGCAGTACTTC
CASGHSSYEQYF
>NA|TRBV5-4|TRBJ2-7|NA
TGTGCCAGCAGCTGGGCGACCTCCTACGAGCAGTACTTC
CASSWATSYEQYF
>NA|TRBV18|TRBJ1-1|NA
TGTGCCAGCTCACCCCAGGGTAGCACTGAAGCTTTCTTT
CASSPQGSTEAFF
>once|TRBV28|TRBJ1-5|TRBD1
TGTGCCAGCAGTTTAATCTCTGGGACAGGGTGGGATCAGCCCCAGCATTTT
CASSLISGTGWDQPQHF
>NA|TRBV6-5|TRBJ2-4|TRBD2
TGTGCCAGCAGTTACGGACTAGGGGCCAAAAACATTCAGTACTTC
CASSYGLGAKNIQYF
>NA|TRBV12-3/TRBV12-4|TRBJ1-2|NA
TGTGCCAGCAGTTTCCTGAGGGGCTACACCTTC
CASSFLRGYTF
>many|TRBV7-3|TRBJ1-1|NA
TGTGCCAGCAGCCAGACTGGAACGACTGAAGCTTTCTTT
CASSQTGTTEAFF
>many|TRBV10-2|TRBJ2-6|NA
TGCGCCAGCATGGAGGGCTCTGGGGCCAACGTCCTGACTTTC
CASMEGSGANVLTF
>NA|TRBV29-1|TRBJ1-2|NA
TGCAGCGTTGAATCGGTTGGCTACACCTTC
CSVESVGYTF
>NA|TRBV6-5|TRBJ1-3|TRBD1
TGTGCCAGCAGTTACACCCCGGGGACAGGGAGCGGAAACACCATATATTTT
CASSYTPGTGSGNTIYF
>many|TRBV4-1|TRBJ1-2|TRBD1
TGCGCCAGCAGCCCCCCAGTGGGACAGGGGAACTATGGCTACACCTTC
CASSPPVGQGNYGYTF
>NA|TRBV4-1|TRBJ1-2|NA
TGCGCCAGCAGCCAAGAAGTCCTATATTCTGGCTACACCTTC
CASSQEVLYSGYTF
>few|TRBV6-5|TRBJ2-3|NA
TGTGCCAGCAGCTACAGTCTTTTGGGGGGCCGGAATACGCAGTATTTT
CASSYSLLGGRNTQYF
>NA|TRBV6-1|TRBJ2-5|TRBD2
TGTGCCAGCAGGTCCGATTACGGGACTATCGGAGAGACCCAGTACTTC
CASRSDYGTIGETQYF
>few|TRBV5-1|TRBJ1-1|NA
TGCGCCAGCAGCTTGAGTGCGGCACTTCACACTGAAGCTTTCTTT
CASSLSAALHTEAFF
>NA|TRBV15|TRBJ2-7|TRBD1
TGTGCCACCAGCAGGTGGGACAGGGCCTACGAGCAGTACTTC
CATSRWDRAYEQYF
>NA|TRBV20-1|TRBJ1-5|TRBD1
TGCAGTGCAACTCAACAGGGGCCCCGGAGGTATAGCAATCAGCCCCAGCATTTT
CSATQQGPRRYSNQPQHF
>many|TRBV5-1|TRBJ1-1|NA
TGCGCCAGCAGCGTCATGACAGAGCGGTACACTGAAGCTTTCTTT
CASSVMTERYTEAFF
>many|TRBV11-2|TRBJ2-7|NA
TGTGCCAGCAGCACAGAGCGGGTCCTGTTGAGCTCCTACGAGCAGTACTTC
CASSTERVLLSSYEQYF
>many|TRBV11-2|TRBJ2-5|NA
TGTGCCAGCACTTTGAATCAAGAGACCCAGTACTTC
CASTLNQETQYF
>few|TRBV9|TRBJ2-3|NA
TGTGCCAGCAGCGTAGGGGGCCTCACAGATACGCAGTATTTT
CASSVGGLTDTQYF
>many|TRBV4-1|TRBJ2-7|NA
TGCGCCAGCAGCCAAGCAAGGGGGTCGGCCTACGAGCAGTACTTC
CASSQARGSAYEQYF
>many|TRBV21-1|TRBJ2-2|NA
TGTGCCAGCAGCACACAGGGATGCGCCGGGGAGCTGTTTTTT
CASSTQGCAGELFF
>few|TRBV5-1|TRBJ1-4|TRBD1
TGCGCCAGCAGCTTTCTACCATGGACAGGGAAACTCTCCGCAACTAATGAAAAACTGTTTTTT
CASSFLPWTGKLSATNEKLFF
>NA|TRBV3-1|TRBJ2-2|NA
TGTGCCAGCAGCCGATTTACTAGCCTGAACACCGGGGAGCTGTTTTTT
CASSRFTSLNTGELFF
>NA|TRBV7-9|TRBJ1-3|NA
TGTGCCAGTTATCAACTAGGTCTATCTGGAAACACCATATATTTT
CASYQLGLSGNTIYF
>many|TRBV27|TRBJ2-7|NA
TGTGCCAGCAGTTGGCAGGGGGGCTCCTACGAGCAGTACTTC
CASSWQGGSYEQYF
>many|TRBV2|TRBJ2-2|TRBD1
TGTGCCAGCACCCGGGACAGGGGGTTACGCCTCACCGGGGAGCTGTTTTTT
CASTRDRGLRLTGELFF
>NA|TRBV28|TRBJ2-5|TRBD2
TGTGCCAGCATTAAATCCCACGGTCTCGGGACTAGCCTTGAGACCCAGTACTTC
CASIKSHGLGTSLETQYF
>many|TRBV5-5|TRBJ2-1|NA
TGTGCCAGCAGACGGCAGGCAGGGGGGTACAATGAGCAGTTCTTC
CASRRQAGGYNEQFF
>NA|TRBV11-2|TRBJ1-6|NA
TGTGCCAGCAGCTTAGAATTGACGGCACCCCTCCACTTT
CASSLELTAPLHF
>many|TRBV5-1|TRBJ2-4|NA
TGCGCCAGCAGCTTGAGAGAGAGCGGAAACATTCAGTACTTC
CASSLRESGNIQYF
>many|TRBV7-2|TRBJ1-6|NA
TGTGCCAGCAGCTTAGGGACTTTTGGTAATTCACCCCTCCACTTT
CASSLGTFGNSPLHF
>NA|TRBV18|TRBJ2-7|NA
TGTGCCAGCTCCTCGGGGTCCTACGAGCAGTACTTC
CASSSGSYEQYF
>NA|TRBV4-3|TRBJ2-3|NA
TGCGCCAGCAGCCAAGAATTTGGCGGGGGCCCAATCTCAGATACGCAGTATTTT
CASSQEFGGGPISDTQYF
>many|TRBV5-1|TRBJ2-2|TRBD1
TGCGCCAGTAGGACAGGGCACACCGGGGAGCTGTTTTTT
CASRTGHTGELFF
>many|TRBV29-1|TRBJ2-7|NA
TGCAGCGTTGGGGGGGCCTACGAGCAGTACTTC
CSVGGAYEQYF
>NA|TRBV5-1|TRBJ1-4|TRBD1
TGCGCCAGCAGCCCCCGACCCGGGACAGTGAATGAAAAACTGTTTTTT
CASSPRPGTVNEKLFF
>NA|TRBV20-1|TRBJ2-6|NA
TGCAGTGCCCCCCCGGACAGATTTTACTCTGGGGCCAACGTCCTGACTTTC
CSAPPDRFYSGANVLTF
>few|TRBV24-1|TRBJ2-5|TRBD2
TGTGCCACCAGTCCTAGCGGGGGGGCCCAAGAGACCCAGTACTTC
CATSPSGGAQETQYF
>many|TRBV3-1|TRBJ1-4|NA
TGTGCCAGCAGCCACAGGGGTGGGACTAATGAAAAACTGTTTTTT
CASSHRGGTNEKLFF
>many|TRBV2|TRBJ2-3|NA
TGTGCCAGCAGAGCGACGGACGGGATAGGGCAGTATTTT
CASRATDGIGQYF
>many|TRBV4-2|TRBJ2-7|NA
TGTGCCAGCAGCCAAGCAAACTCCTACGAGCAGTACTTC
CASSQANSYEQYF
>many|TRBV10-1|TRBJ2-7|NA
TGCGCCAGCAGTCGAGATCTTTTGACCCACGAGCAGTACTTC
CASSRDLLTHEQYF
>many|TRBV5-1|TRBJ1-5|TRBD1
TGCGCCAGCAGGGACAGGGATGTTAGCAATCAGCCCCAGCATTTT
CASRDRDVSNQPQHF
>once|TRBV12-3/TRBV12-4|TRBJ1-5|TRBD1
TGTGCCGGCAGCTTCGACAGGGGTCGCAATCAGCCCCAGCATTTT
CAGSFDRGRNQPQHF
>many|TRBV6-1|TRBJ2-7|NA
TGTGCCAGCAGTGAAGAGGCAGGGGCTGGTGGCTACGAGCAGTACTTC
CASSEEAGAGGYEQYF
>NA|TRBV7-2|TRBJ1-1|TRBD1
TGTGCCAGCAGCTTAACGACAGGGGGAGAAGCTTTCTTT
CASSLTTGGEAFF
>many|TRBV5-1|TRBJ1-1|NA
TGCGCCAGCAGCTTGGACACCCTGAACACTGAAGCTTTCTTT
CASSLDTLNTEAFF
>many|TRBV20-1|TRBJ1-5|TRBD1
TGCAGTGCTAGAGATCCAATCGGGACAGGGGGCAATCAGCCCCAGCATTTT
CSARDPIGTGGNQPQHF
>many|TRBV11-3|TRBJ2-3|TRBD2
TGTGCCAGCAGCCAGGGACTAGCGTCAGATACGCAGTATTTT
CASSQGLASDTQYF
>NA|TRBV29-1|TRBJ2-3|NA
TGCAGCGTTGAAGTTGGGGGTCCAGATACGCAGTATTTT
CSVEVGGPDTQYF
>few|TRBV5-1|TRBJ2-1|NA
TGCGCCAGCAGCTTGGACAGAAGGAACGCCTACAATGAGCAGTTCTTC
CASSLDRRNAYNEQFF
>NA|TRBV5-4|TRBJ2-6|NA
TGTGCCAGCAGCTTACGGGACACCCTCTCTGGGGCCAACGTCCTGACTTTC
CASSLRDTLSGANVLTF
>few|TRBV7-6|TRBJ2-1|TRBD2
TGTGCCAGCAGCTCAGGACTAGTGGGCAATGAGCAGTTCTTC
CASSSGLVGNEQFF
>many|TRBV20-1|TRBJ2-1|TRBD2
TGCAGTGCTAGGGGGACTAGCATCGGGGATGAGCAGTTCTTC
CSARGTSIGDEQFF
>NA|TRBV6-1|TRBJ2-6|NA
TGTGCCAGCAGTGCCCCCCCGGACGGAGACTCTGGGGCCAACGTCCTGACTTTC
CASSAPPDGDSGANVLTF